The 26 T cell receptor beta chains in this list originate from one sample, sequenced in a study of shared clonotypes between healthy human individuals. The data were produced by immunoSEQ multiplex PCR, yet TCRdb's version contains in-frame clones alone and is incomplete. In the table there are about 2.1 million clones, approximately 92% of which are singletons. The naive CD8 subset, CD45RO-negative cells positively selected for CCR7, excluded terminally differentiated effector memory CD45RA+ cells. Sequencing used naive CD8+ T cells from PBMCs. The receptors originated from a man between 18 and 29 years old in good health. Some clones in this sample may be carry-over from other donors' samples.

The CDR3 protein is CASDRTGAHNQPQHF. In DNA form, the CDR3 reads TGTGCCAGCGACCGAACAGGGGCTCACAATCAGCCCCAGCATTTT. This chain links TRBV27 with TRBJ1-5; TRBD1 aligns across 7 bases. The V and J ends lost 8 bases and 3 bases, in that order; junction bases with no gene match: 10. Germline V gives CDR1 MNHEY, CDR2 SMNVEV (reference sequence). The CDR3 contains 15 residues.

This rearrangement joins TRBV28 to TRBJ1-2, with 10 bases matching TRBD1. After removal of 5 bases from V and 4 bases from J, the junction contained 7 bases not matched to a gene. CDR3 length equals 15 residues. Germline loops: CDR1 MDHEN, CDR2 SYDVKM. The CDR3 spells CASSPGTGAAYGYTF. DNA for the CDR3: TGTGCCAGCAGTCCAGGGACAGGGGCGGCCTATGGCTACACCTTC.

V gene TRBV7-9 combines with J gene TRBJ2-7, with D possibly matching TRBD1 (5 bases). The germline CDR1 and CDR2 sequences are SEHNR and FQNEAQ (reference sequence). V shed 6 bases and J shed 3 bases, with 9 bases lying between them. This CDR3 is 12 amino acids long. CDR3 DNA sequence: TGTGCCAGCAGGGATCAGGGCTACGAGCAGTACTTC. Protein product: CASRDQGYEQYF.

The CDR3 nucleotides read TGTGCCAGCAGGGGGACTAGCGGGATGGCGGATACGCAGTATTTT. It yields the protein CASRGTSGMADTQYF. The rearrangement links TRBV6-1 to TRBJ2-3, with TRBD2 identical over 13 bases. There are 15 residues in the CDR3. The trim removed 6 bases at V and 6 bases at J, leaving 6 bases unmatched. Germline-derived CDR1 and CDR2 are MNHNS and SASEGT.

CDR3 sequence: CASSVVVTGSTDTQYF. The CDR3 DNA reads as TGTGCCAGCAGCGTAGTTGTGACGGGGTCCACAGATACGCAGTATTTT. J is TRBJ2-3 and V is TRBV9; D possibly corresponds to TRBD2 (5 bases). The CDR3 has 16 residues. In germline, CDR1 is SGDLS, CDR2 YYNGEE. With 0 bases removed from V and 2 bases from J, the gap between germline ends came to 13 bases.

The chain uses TRBV6-1 and TRBJ2-7; possibly TRBD2 for D (6 bases). Germline CDR1 and CDR2: MNHNS and SASEGT. The V end was cut by 4 bases, the J end by 7 bases, with 20 bases between. The CDR3 covers 15 residues. CDR3 region: CASSASSGLLREQYF. In nucleotides, the CDR3 is TGTGCCAGCAGTGCCTCTTCGGGACTCCTTAGAGAGCAGTACTTC.

The genes are TRBV10-3 and TRBJ2-7, with D hard to call. Germline assignment: CDR1 ENHRY and CDR2 SYGVKD. The CDR3 runs to 11 residues. V was cut by 3 bases and J by 6 bases, with 6 bases left in between. This CDR3 is CAISEGLEQYF. The CDR3 nucleotides read TGTGCCATCAGTGAAGGGCTCGAGCAGTACTTC.

Notes on this clone: Within the sample, other DNA sequences also encode this same CDR3. This sequence joins TRBV9 and TRBJ2-7, with D perhaps TRBD2 (6 bases). Germline CDR1 and CDR2: SGDLS and YYNGEE. The CDR3 is 13 residues long. Trimming took 0 bases from V and 3 from J, leaving 7 bases between them. CDR3 in amino acids: CASSVGEDYEQYF. As DNA, the CDR3 is TGTGCCAGCAGCGTAGGGGAGGACTACGAGCAGTACTTC.

On this clone itself: The identical CDR3 is also encoded by other nucleotide sequences in the sample. V gene TRBV7-9 combines with J gene TRBJ2-5; no clear D gene. V was clipped by 1 base and J by 1 base, with 4 bases between them. Looked up from germline, CDR1 is SEHNR and CDR2 is FQNEAQ (reference sequence). The CDR3 extends over 13 amino acids. CDR3 loop: CASSLVSQETQYF. The CDR3 region has the DNA TGTGCCAGCAGCTTAGTGTCCCAAGAGACCCAGTACTTC. The whole variable domain, remainder taken from reference TRBV7-9 and TRBJ2-5, is DTGVSQNPRHKITKRGQNVTFRCDPISEHNRLYWYRQTLGQGPEFLTYFQNEAQLEKSRLLSDRFSAERPKGSFSTLEIQRTEQGDSAMYLCASSLVSQETQYFGPGTRLLVL.

The V and J genes are TRBV7-9 and TRBJ2-7; TRBD1 matches 7 bases. The CDR3 extends over 14 amino acids. The trim removed 5 bases at V and 5 bases at J, leaving 9 bases unmatched. Germline V gives CDR1 SEHNR, CDR2 FQNEAQ (reference sequence). CDR3 coding DNA: TGTGCCAGCAGCACACCAGACAGGGCCAACGAGCAGTACTTC. It encodes CASSTPDRANEQYF.

J is TRBJ2-5 and V is TRBV6-1; TRBD1 matches 11 bases. Germline V lookup: CDR1 MNHNS, CDR2 SASEGT. V dropped 2 bases and J dropped 5; count of bases not matched to a gene: 10. The CDR3 loop spans 17 amino acids. The CDR3 is CASSETTWTGGVETQYF. The CDR3 DNA follows: TGTGCCAGCAGTGAAACCACTTGGACAGGGGGCGTGGAGACCCAGTACTTC.

The rearrangement uses TRBV9 and TRBJ1-2; no clear D gene. The length of the CDR3 is 14 residues. Germline loops: CDR1 SGDLS, CDR2 YYNGEE. Trimming stripped 0 bases from V and 4 bases from J, with 10 bases between. In DNA, the CDR3 is TGTGCCAGCAGCGTAGGTCCGGGTCCCTATGGCTACACCTTC. Amino acid sequence: CASSVGPGPYGYTF.

The V and J genes are TRBV5-1 and TRBJ1-2, with D maybe TRBD1 (6 bases). Trimming took 0 bases from V and 10 from J, leaving 13 bases between them. This CDR3 has 13 residues. Germline V lookup: CDR1 SGHRS, CDR2 YFSETQ. The CDR3 spells CASSLVGTSDYTF. The CDR3 nucleotides read TGCGCCAGCAGCTTGGTAGGGACATCTGACTACACCTTC.

The chain is built from TRBV4-1 and TRBJ2-1; no definite D call. The CDR3 has 15 residues. Trimming left V 1 base short and J 4 bases short, with 11 bases between. Germline loops: CDR1 MGHRA, CDR2 YSYEKL. CDR3 sequence reads: CASSQGLVGYNEQFF. CDR3 sequence (DNA): TGCGCCAGCAGCCAAGGTCTAGTCGGGTACAATGAGCAGTTCTTC.

The rearrangement links TRBV7-9 to TRBJ2-7; D call uncertain. In germline, CDR1 is SEHNR, CDR2 FQNEAQ (reference sequence). Trimming stripped 1 base from V and 5 bases from J, with 6 bases between. The CDR3 runs 12 residues. The CDR3 is CASSLGIHEQYF. The DNA of the CDR3 is TGTGCCAGCAGCTTAGGCATCCACGAGCAGTACTTC.

Of note for this clone: The sample contains more than one DNA sequence encoding this CDR3. The gene calls are TRBV28 and TRBJ2-5; no clear D. The length of the CDR3 is 14 residues. CDR1 MDHEN and CDR2 SYDVKM come from the germline V gene. V lost 0 bases, J lost 3 bases, and 8 bases lay in between. CDR3 nucleotides: TGTGCCAGCAGTTTATGGGACCGAAAAGAGACCCAGTACTTC. Residues: CASSLWDRKETQYF.

A remark on this clone: This sample includes further DNA sequences coding for the same CDR3. In DNA form, the CDR3 reads TGCGCCAGCAGCCAAGCCTCCTACAATGAGCAGTTCTTC. Protein sequence: CASSQASYNEQFF. The V call is TRBV4-1, the J call TRBJ2-1; no reliable D call. Trimming cost V 1 base and J 0 bases, with 1 base left between them. The CDR3 contains 13 residues. Germline V gives CDR1 MGHRA, CDR2 YSYEKL.

The gene calls are TRBV30 and TRBJ1-6, with D hard to call. The CDR3 sequence is 13 residues long. Germline CDR1 is GTSNPN and CDR2 is SVGIG (reference sequence). V gave up 0 bases and J gave up 9 bases, with 9 bases separating them. CDR3 sequence (DNA): TGTGCCTGGAGTGTAACCGGCGTTTCACCCCTCCACTTT. It yields the protein CAWSVTGVSPLHF.

V gene TRBV4-1 combines with J gene TRBJ2-3; D might be TRBD2 (5 bases). The CDR3 contains 16 residues. V gave up 1 base and J gave up 0 bases, with 11 bases separating them. CDR1 and CDR2 (germline): MGHRA, YSYEKL. DNA for the CDR3: TGCGCCAGCAGCCAAGTGGTACGCGGGAGCACAGATACGCAGTATTTT. Residues: CASSQVVRGSTDTQYF.

The chain links TRBV4-3 to TRBJ2-1; 8 nucleotides line up with TRBD2. The ends lost 4 bases at V and 8 bases at J; junction bases unmatched: 7. This CDR3 region has 14 residues. CDR1 is LGHNA and CDR2 is YSLEER in the germline V gene. CDR3 loop: CASSPGRGGYEQFF. CDR3 nucleotide sequence: TGCGCCAGCAGCCCCGGGAGGGGAGGCTATGAGCAGTTCTTC.

This sequence joins TRBV19 and TRBJ2-1, with TRBD2 matching over 7 bases. Germline V lookup: CDR1 LNHDA, CDR2 SQIVND (reference sequence). V lost 6 bases to trimming and J lost 3 bases; unmatched junction nucleotides: 5. The CDR3 sequence is 14 residues long. The CDR3 nucleotides are TGTGCCAGTAGCTGGGGGGAGGGCTACAATGAGCAGTTCTTC. Its protein is CASSWGEGYNEQFF.

The chain uses TRBV6-5 and TRBJ2-3; D gene unclear. There are 15 residues in the CDR3. V lost 7 bases, J lost 1 base, and 15 bases lay in between. The germline V gene encodes CDR1 MNHEY and CDR2 SVGAGI. In DNA, the CDR3 is TGTGCCAGCACCTCCGACCGAGATGGCACAGATACGCAGTATTTT. Amino acid sequence: CASTSDRDGTDTQYF.

The chain employs TRBV10-3 and TRBJ2-5; TRBD1 matches at 9 bases. The CDR3 totals 17 residues. After removal of 1 base from V and 5 bases from J, the junction contained 11 bases not matched to a gene. CDR1 and CDR2 from the germline V gene are ENHRY and SYGVKD. CDR3 nucleotides: TGTGCCATCAGTGAGTACGTCGGACAGGGGAGAGAGGAGACCCAGTACTTC. It codes for CAISEYVGQGREETQYF.

This clone is a singleton in its sample. The chain combines TRBV7-9 with TRBJ2-2; 8 nucleotides agree with TRBD1. V dropped 0 bases and J dropped 6; count of bases not matched to a gene: 6. The CDR3 has 16 amino acids. The V gene's germline CDR1 is SEHNR and CDR2 FQNEAQ (reference sequence). The CDR3 here is CASSLAWTGPSGELFF. The DNA of the CDR3 is TGTGCCAGCAGCTTAGCTTGGACAGGGCCCTCCGGGGAGCTGTTTTTT.

This clone came up once. The V and J genes are TRBV27 and TRBJ2-7; TRBD1 matches at 9 bases. The germline V gene has CDR1 MNHEY and CDR2 SMNVEV (reference sequence). The CDR3 contains 16 residues. Trimming at V came to 5 bases and at J to 2 bases, leaving 10 bases not matched to a gene. CDR3 sequence (DNA): TGTGCCAGCAGTCCTTCGACAGGGGGACTAACCTACGAGCAGTACTTC. The encoded protein is CASSPSTGGLTYEQYF.

The J gene is TRBJ2-7, the V gene TRBV2, with 7 nucleotides matching TRBD1. Germline CDR1 reads SNHLY; CDR2 reads FYNNEI. Trimming cost V 1 base and J 3 bases; bases outside gene matches: 6. The CDR3 length is 15 residues. Here the CDR3 reads CASSEGGGAIYEQYF. DNA for the CDR3: TGTGCCAGCAGTGAAGGAGGGGGCGCGATCTACGAGCAGTACTTC. Drawing the rest from reference TRBV2 and TRBJ2-7, the complete variable domain is EPEVTQTPSHQVTQMGQEVILRCVPISNHLYFYWYRQILGQKVEFLVSFYNNEISEKSEIFDDQFSVERPDGSNFTLKIRSTKLEDSAMYFCASSEGGGAIYEQYFGPGTRLTVT.